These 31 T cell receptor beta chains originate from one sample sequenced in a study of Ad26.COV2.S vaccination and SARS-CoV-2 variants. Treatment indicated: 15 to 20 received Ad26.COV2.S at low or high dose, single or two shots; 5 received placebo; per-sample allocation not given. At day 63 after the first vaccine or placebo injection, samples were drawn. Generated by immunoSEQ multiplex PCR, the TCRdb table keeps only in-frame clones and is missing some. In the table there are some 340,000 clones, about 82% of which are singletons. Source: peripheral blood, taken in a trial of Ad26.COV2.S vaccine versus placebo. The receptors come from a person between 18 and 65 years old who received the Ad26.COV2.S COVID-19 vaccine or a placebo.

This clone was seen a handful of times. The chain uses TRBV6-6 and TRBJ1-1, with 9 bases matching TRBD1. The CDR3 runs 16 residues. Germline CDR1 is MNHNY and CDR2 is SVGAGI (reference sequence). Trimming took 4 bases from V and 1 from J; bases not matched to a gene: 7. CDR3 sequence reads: CASSSGQGLSNTEAFF. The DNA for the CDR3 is TGTGCCAGCAGTTCCGGACAGGGGCTTTCGAACACTGAAGCTTTCTTT.

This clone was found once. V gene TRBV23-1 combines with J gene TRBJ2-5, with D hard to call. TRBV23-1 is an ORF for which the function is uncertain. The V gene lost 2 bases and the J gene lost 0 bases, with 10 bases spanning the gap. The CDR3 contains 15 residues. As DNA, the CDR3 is TGCGCCAGCAGTCAAACGGACGGGTACCAAGAGACCCAGTACTTC. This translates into CASSQTDGYQETQYF.

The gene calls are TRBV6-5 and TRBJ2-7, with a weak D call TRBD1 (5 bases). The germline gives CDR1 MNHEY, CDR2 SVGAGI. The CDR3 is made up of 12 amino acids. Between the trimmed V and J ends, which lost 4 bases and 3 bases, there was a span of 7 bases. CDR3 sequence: CASSFDSYEQYF. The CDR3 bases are TGTGCCAGCAGTTTCGACAGCTACGAGCAGTACTTC.

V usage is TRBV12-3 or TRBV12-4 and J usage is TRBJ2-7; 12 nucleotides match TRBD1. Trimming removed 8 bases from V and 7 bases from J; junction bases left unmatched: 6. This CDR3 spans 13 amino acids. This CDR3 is CASSGTGGGEQYF. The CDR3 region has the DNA TGTGCCAGCTCCGGGACAGGGGGCGGAGAGCAGTACTTC.

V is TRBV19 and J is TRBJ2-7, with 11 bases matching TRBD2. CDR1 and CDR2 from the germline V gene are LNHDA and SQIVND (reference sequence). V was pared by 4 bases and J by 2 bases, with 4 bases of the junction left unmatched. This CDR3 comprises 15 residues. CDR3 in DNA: TGTGCCAGTAGTAAGGGACTAGCGGCCACCTACGAGCAGTACTTC. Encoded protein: CASSKGLAATYEQYF.

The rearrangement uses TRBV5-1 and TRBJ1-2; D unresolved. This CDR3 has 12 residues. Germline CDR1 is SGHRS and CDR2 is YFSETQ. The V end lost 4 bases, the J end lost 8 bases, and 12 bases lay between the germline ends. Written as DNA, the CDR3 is TGCGCCAGCAGCCCCCCCGGGGAGGGCTACACCTTC. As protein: CASSPPGEGYTF. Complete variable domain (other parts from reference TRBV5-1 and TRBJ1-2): KAGVTQTPRYLIKTRGQQVTLSCSPISGHRSVSWYQQTPGQGLQFLFEYFSETQRNKGNFPGRFSGRQFSNSRSEMNVSTLELGDSALYLCASSPPGEGYTFGSGTRLTVV.

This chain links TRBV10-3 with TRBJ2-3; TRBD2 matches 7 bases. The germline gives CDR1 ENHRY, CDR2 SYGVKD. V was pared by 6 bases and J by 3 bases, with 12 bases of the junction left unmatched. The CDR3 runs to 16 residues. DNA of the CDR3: TGTGCCATCAGGGAACTTACGGGGCGGGGGACAGATACGCAGTATTTT. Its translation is CAIRELTGRGTDTQYF.

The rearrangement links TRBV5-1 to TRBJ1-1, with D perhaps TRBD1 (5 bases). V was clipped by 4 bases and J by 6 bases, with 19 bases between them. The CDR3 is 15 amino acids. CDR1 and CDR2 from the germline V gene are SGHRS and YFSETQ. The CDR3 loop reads CASSPEGHPTSEAFF. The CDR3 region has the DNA TGCGCCAGCAGCCCGGAAGGACACCCCACCTCTGAAGCTTTCTTT.

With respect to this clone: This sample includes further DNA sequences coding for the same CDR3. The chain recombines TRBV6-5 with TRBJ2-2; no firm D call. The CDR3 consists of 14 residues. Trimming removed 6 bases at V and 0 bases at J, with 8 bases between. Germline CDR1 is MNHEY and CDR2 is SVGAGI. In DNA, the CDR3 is TGTGCCAGCAGCCTGGATTCGAACACCGGGGAGCTGTTTTTT. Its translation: CASSLDSNTGELFF.

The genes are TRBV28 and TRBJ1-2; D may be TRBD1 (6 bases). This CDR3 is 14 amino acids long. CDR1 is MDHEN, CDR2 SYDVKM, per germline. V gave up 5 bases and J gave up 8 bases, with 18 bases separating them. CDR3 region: CASSARTVDQGYTF. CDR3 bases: TGTGCCAGCAGTGCCCGGACAGTAGATCAGGGCTACACCTTC.

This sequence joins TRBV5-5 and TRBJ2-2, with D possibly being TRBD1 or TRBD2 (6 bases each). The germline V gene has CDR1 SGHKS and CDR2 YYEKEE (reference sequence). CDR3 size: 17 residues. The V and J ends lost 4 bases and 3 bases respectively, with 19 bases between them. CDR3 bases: TGTGCCAGCAGCCGGGGGCCAGGTGGCGCGGACACCGGGGAGCTGTTTTTT. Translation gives CASSRGPGGADTGELFF.

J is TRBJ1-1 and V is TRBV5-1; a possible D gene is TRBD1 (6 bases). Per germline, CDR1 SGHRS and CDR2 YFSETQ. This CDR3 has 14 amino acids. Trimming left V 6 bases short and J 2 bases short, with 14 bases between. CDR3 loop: CASTGQGLNTEAFF. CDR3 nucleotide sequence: TGCGCCAGCACCGGGCAGGGGTTAAACACTGAAGCTTTCTTT. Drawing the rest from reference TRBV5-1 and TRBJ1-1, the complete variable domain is KAGVTQTPRYLIKTRGQQVTLSCSPISGHRSVSWYQQTPGQGLQFLFEYFSETQRNKGNFPGRFSGRQFSNSRSEMNVSTLELGDSALYLCASTGQGLNTEAFFGQGTRLTVV.

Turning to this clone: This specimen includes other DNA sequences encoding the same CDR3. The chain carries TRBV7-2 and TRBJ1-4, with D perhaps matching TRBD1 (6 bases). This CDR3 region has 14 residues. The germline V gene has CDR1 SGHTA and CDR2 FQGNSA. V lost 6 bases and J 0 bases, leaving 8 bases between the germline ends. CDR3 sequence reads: CASRRTATNEKLFF. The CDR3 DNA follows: TGTGCCAGCAGGCGGACAGCAACTAATGAAAAACTGTTTTTT. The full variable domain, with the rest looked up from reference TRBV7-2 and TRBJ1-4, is GAGVSQSPSNKVTEKGKDVELRCDPISGHTALYWYRQSLGQGLEFLIYFQGNSAPDKSGLPSDRFSAERTGGSVSTLTIQRTQQEDSAVYLCASRRTATNEKLFFGSGTQLSVL.

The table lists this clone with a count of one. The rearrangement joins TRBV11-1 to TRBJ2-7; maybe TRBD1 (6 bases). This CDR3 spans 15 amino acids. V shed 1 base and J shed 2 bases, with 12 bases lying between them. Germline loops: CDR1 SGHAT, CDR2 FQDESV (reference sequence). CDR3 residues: CASSLDLGHTYEQYF. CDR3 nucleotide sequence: TGTGCCAGCAGCTTAGACTTGGGACACACCTACGAGCAGTACTTC.

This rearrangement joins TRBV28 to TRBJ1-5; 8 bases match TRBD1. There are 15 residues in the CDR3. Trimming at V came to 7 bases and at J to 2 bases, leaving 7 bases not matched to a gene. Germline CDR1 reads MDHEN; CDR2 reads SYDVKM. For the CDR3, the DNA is TGTGCCAGCACCCGACCAGGGGGCGGCAATCAGCCCCAGCATTTT. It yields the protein CASTRPGGGNQPQHF. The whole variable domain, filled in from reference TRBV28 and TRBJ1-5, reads DVKVTQSSRYLVKRTGEKVFLECVQDMDHENMFWYRQDPGLGLRLIYFSYDVKMKEKGDIPEGYSVSREKKERFSLILESASTNQTSMYLCASTRPGGGNQPQHFGDGTRLSIL.

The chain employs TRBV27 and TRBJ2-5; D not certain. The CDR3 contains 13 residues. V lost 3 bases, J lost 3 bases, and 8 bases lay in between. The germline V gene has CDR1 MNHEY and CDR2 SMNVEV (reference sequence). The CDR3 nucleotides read TGTGCCAGCAGTTTCGACTTCAAAGAGACCCAGTACTTC. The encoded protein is CASSFDFKETQYF.

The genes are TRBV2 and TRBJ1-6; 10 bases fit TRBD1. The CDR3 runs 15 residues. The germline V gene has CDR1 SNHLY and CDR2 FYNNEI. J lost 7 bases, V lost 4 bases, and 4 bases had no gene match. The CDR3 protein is CASSGQGANNSPLHF. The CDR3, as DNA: TGTGCCAGCAGTGGACAGGGGGCCAACAATTCACCCCTCCACTTT.

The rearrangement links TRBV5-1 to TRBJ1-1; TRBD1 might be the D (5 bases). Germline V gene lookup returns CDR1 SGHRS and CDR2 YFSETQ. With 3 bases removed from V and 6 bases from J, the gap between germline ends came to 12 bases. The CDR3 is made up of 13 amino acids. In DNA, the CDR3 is TGCGCCAGCAGCTCTGGGGGAGGAGCTGAAGCTTTCTTT. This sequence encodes CASSSGGGAEAFF. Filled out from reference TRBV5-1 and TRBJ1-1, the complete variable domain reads KAGVTQTPRYLIKTRGQQVTLSCSPISGHRSVSWYQQTPGQGLQFLFEYFSETQRNKGNFPGRFSGRQFSNSRSEMNVSTLELGDSALYLCASSSGGGAEAFFGQGTRLTVV.

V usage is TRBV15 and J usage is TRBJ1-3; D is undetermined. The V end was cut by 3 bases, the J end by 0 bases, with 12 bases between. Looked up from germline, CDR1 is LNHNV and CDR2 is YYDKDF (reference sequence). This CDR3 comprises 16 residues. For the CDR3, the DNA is TGTGCCACCAGCAGGGTTGGGAACTTCTCTGGAAACACCATATATTTT. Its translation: CATSRVGNFSGNTIYF.

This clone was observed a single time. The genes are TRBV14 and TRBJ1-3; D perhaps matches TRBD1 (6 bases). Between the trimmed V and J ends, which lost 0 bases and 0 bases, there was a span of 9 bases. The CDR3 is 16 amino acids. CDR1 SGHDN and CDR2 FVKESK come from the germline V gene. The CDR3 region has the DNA TGTGCCAGCAGCCAAGAGACAGGCGTCTCTGGAAACACCATATATTTT. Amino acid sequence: CASSQETGVSGNTIYF. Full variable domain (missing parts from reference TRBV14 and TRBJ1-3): EAGVTQFPSHSVIEKGQTVTLRCDPISGHDNLYWYRRVMGKEIKFLLHFVKESKQDESGMPNNRFLAERTGGTYSTLKVQPAELEDSGVYFCASSQETGVSGNTIYFGEGSWLTVV.

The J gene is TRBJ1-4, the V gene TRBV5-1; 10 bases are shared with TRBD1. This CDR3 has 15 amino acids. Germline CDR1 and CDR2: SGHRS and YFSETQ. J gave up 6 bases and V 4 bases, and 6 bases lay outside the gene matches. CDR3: CASSRGGTGDEKLFF. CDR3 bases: TGCGCCAGCAGCCGAGGGGGGACAGGGGATGAAAAACTGTTTTTT.

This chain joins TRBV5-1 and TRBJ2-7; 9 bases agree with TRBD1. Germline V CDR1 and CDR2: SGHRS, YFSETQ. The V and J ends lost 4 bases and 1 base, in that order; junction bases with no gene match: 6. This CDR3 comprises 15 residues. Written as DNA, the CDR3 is TGCGCCAGCAGCGATCGGGACAGGGCTTCCTACGAGCAGTACTTC. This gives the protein CASSDRDRASYEQYF.

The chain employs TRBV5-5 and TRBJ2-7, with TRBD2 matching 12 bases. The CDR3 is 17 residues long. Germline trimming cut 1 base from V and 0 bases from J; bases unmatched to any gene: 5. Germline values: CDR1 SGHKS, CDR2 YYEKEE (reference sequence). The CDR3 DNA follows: TGTGCCAGCAGCTTGACCAGGACTAGCGGGGACTCCTACGAGCAGTACTTC. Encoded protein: CASSLTRTSGDSYEQYF.

CDR3 residues: CASSGGVNYNEQFF. The CDR3 bases are TGTGCCAGCAGCGGGGGCGTTAACTACAATGAGCAGTTCTTC. The rearrangement links TRBV6-4 to TRBJ2-1; D assignment may be TRBD1 or TRBD2 (6 bases each). CDR3 size: 14 residues. V lost 6 bases and J 3 bases, leaving 12 bases between the germline ends. Germline assignment: CDR1 MRHNA and CDR2 SNTAGT.

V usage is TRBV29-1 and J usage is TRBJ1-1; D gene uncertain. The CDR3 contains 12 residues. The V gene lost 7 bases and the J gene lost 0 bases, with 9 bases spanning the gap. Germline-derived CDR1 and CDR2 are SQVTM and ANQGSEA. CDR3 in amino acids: CSADPMNTEAFF. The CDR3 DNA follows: TGCAGCGCTGACCCTATGAACACTGAAGCTTTCTTT. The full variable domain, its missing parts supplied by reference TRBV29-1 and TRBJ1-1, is SAVISQKPSRDICQRGTSLTIQCQVDSQVTMMFWYRQQPGQSLTLIATANQGSEATYESGFVIDKFPISRPNLTFSTLTVSNMSPEDSSIYLCSADPMNTEAFFGQGTRLTVV.

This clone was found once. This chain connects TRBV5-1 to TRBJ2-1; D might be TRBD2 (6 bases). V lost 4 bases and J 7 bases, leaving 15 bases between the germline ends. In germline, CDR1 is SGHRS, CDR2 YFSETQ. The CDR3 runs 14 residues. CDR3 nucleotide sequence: TGCGCCAGCAGCGCGGGACTGCGTGAAAATGAGCAGTTCTTC. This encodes CASSAGLRENEQFF. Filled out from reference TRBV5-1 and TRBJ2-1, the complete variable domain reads KAGVTQTPRYLIKTRGQQVTLSCSPISGHRSVSWYQQTPGQGLQFLFEYFSETQRNKGNFPGRFSGRQFSNSRSEMNVSTLELGDSALYLCASSAGLRENEQFFGPGTRLTVL.

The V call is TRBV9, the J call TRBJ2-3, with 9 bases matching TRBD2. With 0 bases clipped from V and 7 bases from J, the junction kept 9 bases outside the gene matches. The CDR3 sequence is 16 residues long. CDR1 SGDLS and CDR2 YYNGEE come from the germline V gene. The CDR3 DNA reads TGTGCCAGCAGCGTAGCGGGTAGCGGGGGTACGCATACGCAGTATTTT. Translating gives CASSVAGSGGTHTQYF.

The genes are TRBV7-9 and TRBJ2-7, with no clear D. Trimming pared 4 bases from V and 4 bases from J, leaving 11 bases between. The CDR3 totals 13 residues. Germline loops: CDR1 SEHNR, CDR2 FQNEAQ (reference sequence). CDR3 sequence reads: CASSSRGMYEQYF. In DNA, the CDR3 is TGTGCCAGCAGCTCCCGCGGTATGTACGAGCAGTACTTC.

The CDR3 protein is CSVRGGETQYF. DNA for the CDR3: TGCAGTGTCAGGGGGGGGGAGACCCAGTACTTC. This chain joins TRBV20-1 and TRBJ2-5, with D perhaps given as TRBD1 or TRBD2 (7 bases each). Trimming took off 7 bases at V and 5 bases at J, with 11 bases between the two ends. In germline, CDR1 is DFQATT, CDR2 SNEGSKA (reference sequence). This CDR3 region has 11 residues.

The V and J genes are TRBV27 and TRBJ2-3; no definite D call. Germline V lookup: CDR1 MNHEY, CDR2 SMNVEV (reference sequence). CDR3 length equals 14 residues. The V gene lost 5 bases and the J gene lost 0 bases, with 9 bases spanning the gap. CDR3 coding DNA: TGTGCCAGCAGTGATGCGGATAGCACAGATACGCAGTATTTT. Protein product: CASSDADSTDTQYF.

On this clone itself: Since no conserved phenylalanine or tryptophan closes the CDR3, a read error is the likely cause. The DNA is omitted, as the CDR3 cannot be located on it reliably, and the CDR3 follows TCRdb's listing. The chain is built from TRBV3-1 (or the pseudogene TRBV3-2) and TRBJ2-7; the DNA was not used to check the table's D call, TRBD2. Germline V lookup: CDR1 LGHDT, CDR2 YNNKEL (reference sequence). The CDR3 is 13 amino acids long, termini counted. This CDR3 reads CASSQDGGPPLVI.